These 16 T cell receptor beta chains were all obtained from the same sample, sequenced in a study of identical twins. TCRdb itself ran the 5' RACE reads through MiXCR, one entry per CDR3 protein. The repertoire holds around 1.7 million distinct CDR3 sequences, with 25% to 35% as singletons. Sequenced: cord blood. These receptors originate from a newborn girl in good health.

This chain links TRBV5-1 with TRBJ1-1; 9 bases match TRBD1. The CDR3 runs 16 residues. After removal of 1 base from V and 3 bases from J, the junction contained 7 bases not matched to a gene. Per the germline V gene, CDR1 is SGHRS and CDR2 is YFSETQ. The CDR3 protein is CASSLMGTGPYTEAFF. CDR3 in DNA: TGCGCCAGCAGCTTGATGGGGACAGGGCCCTACACTGAAGCTTTCTTT.

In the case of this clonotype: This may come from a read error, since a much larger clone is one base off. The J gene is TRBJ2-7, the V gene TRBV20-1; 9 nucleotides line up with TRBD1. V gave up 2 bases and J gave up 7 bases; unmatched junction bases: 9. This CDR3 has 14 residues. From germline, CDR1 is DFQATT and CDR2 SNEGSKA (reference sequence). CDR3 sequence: CSARPGQGYNEQYF. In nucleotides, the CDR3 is TGCAGTGCTAGACCGGGACAGGGTTACAATGAGCAGTACTTC.

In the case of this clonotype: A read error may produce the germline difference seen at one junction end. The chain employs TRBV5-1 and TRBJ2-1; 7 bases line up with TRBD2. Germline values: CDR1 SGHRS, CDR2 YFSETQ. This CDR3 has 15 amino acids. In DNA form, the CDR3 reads TGCGCCAGCAGCTTCTCGGGAGGAAGTAGCAATGAGCAGTTTTTC. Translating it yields CASSFSGGSSNEQFF.

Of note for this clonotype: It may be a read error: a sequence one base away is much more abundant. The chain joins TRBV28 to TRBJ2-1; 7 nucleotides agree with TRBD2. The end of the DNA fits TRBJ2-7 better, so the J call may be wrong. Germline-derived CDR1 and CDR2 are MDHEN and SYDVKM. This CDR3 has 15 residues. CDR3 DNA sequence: TGTGCCAGCAACCTTGGGGGAGGGGATTACAATGAGCAGTACTTC. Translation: CASNLGGGDYNEQYF.

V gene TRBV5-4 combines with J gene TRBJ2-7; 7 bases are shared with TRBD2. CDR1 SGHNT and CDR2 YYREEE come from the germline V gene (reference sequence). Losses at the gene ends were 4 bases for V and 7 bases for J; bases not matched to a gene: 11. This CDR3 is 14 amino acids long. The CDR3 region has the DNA TGTGCCAGCAGCCTGACGGGACTAAACAATGAGCAGTACTTC. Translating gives CASSLTGLNNEQYF.

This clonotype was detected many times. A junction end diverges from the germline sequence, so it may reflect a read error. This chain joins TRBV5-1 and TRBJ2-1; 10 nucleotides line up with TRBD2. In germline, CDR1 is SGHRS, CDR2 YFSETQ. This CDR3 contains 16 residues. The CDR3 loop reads CASSSTSGSSYNEQFF. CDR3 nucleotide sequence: TGTGCCAGCAGTTCGACTAGCGGGTCCTCCTACAATGAGCAGTTCTTC. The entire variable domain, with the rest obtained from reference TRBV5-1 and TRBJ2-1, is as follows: KAGVTQTPRYLIKTRGQQVTLSCSPISGHRSVSWYQQTPGQGLQFLFEYFSETQRNKGNFPGRFSGRQFSNSRSEMNVSTLELGDSALYLCASSSTSGSSYNEQFFGPGTRLTVL.

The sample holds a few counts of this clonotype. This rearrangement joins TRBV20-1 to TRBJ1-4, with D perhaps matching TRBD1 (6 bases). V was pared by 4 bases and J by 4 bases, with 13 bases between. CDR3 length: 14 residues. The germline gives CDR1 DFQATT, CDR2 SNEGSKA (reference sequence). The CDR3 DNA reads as TGCAGTGCTATTCGGGCAGGGGATAATGAAAAACTGTTTTTT. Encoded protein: CSAIRAGDNEKLFF.

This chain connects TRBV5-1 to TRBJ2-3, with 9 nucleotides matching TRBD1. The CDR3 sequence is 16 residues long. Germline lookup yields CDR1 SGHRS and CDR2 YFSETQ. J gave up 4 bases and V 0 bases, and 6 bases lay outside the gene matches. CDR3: CASSLDRDRAADTQYF. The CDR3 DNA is TGCGCCAGCAGCTTGGACCGGGACAGGGCCGCAGATACGCAGTATTTT.

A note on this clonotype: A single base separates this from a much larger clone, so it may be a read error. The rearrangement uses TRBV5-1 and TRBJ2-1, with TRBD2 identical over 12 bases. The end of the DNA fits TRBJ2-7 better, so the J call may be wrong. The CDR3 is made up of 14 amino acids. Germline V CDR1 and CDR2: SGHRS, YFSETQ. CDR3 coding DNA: TGCGCCAGCACCGGACTAGCGGGGATCAATGAGCAGTACTTC. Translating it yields CASTGLAGINEQYF.

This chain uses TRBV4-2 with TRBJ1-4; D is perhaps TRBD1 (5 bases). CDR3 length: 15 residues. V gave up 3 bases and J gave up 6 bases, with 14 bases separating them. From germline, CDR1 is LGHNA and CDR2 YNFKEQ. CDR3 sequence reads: CASSQKGREDEKLFF. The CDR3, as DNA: TGTGCCAGCAGCCAGAAGGGCAGGGAGGATGAAAAACTGTTTTTT.

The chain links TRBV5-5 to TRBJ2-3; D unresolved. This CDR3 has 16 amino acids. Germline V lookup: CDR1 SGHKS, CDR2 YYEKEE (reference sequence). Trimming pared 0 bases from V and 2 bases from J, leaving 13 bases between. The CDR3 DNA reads TGTGCCAGCAGCTTGGTTCCTAGTCCTTTCACAGATACGCAGTATTTT. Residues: CASSLVPSPFTDTQYF.

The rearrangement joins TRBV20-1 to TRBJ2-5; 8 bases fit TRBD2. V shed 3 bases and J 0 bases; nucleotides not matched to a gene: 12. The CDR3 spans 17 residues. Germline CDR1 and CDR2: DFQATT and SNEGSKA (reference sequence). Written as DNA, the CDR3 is TGCAGTGCTAGTTGGAGACATAGCGGGGAGTACCAAGAGACCCAGTACTTC. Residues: CSASWRHSGEYQETQYF.

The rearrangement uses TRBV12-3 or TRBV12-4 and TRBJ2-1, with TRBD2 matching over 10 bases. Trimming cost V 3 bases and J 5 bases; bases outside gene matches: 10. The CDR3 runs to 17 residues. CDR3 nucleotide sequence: TGTGCCAGCAGTTTCCAACTTAGCGGGGGGAGGAACAATGAGCAGTTCTTC. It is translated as CASSFQLSGGRNNEQFF.

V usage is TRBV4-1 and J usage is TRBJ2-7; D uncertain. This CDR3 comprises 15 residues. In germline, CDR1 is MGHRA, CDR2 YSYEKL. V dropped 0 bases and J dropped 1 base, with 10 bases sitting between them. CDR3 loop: CASSQETAISYEQYF. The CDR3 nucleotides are TGCGCCAGCAGCCAAGAGACCGCAATTTCCTACGAGCAGTACTTC.

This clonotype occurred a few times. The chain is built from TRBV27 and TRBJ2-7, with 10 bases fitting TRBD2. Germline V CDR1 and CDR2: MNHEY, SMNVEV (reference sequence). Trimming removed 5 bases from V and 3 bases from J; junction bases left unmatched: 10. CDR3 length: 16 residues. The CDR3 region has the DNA TGTGCCAGCAGTCTGACAAGACTAGCGGGTGGCTACGAGCAGTACTTC. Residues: CASSLTRLAGGYEQYF.

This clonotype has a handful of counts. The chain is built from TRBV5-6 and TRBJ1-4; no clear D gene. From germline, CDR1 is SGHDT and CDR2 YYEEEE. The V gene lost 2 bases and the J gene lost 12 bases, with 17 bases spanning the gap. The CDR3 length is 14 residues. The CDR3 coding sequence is TGTGCCAGCAGCTTAAGGGCGGTAACCAGAGAACTGTTTTTT. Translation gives CASSLRAVTRELFF.